The present T cell receptor beta chain was sequenced within a study of chemoradiotherapy in HPV16-positive cancers. A remark on this clone: What it binds is unknown.

TCRdb's table, derived via immunoSEQ multiplex PCR, lists solely in-frame clones and lacks some. The repertoire includes approximately 13,000 clones, 60% to 75% of them detected once, and less than 8.5% sits in the top ten. Study results and caveats: For HPV16-positive patients, expanding HPV-responsive T cells associated with longer recurrence-free survival. Candidate HPV-specific clones and E7-related TCR motifs grew in tumor during treatment.

The CDR3 length is 15 residues. Trimming shortened V by 0 bases and J by 6 bases, and 14 bases separated the two germline ends. Germline lookup yields CDR1 SGHAT and CDR2 FQNNGV. The source of this sequence is a human donor with HPV-associated anogenital cancer. The sample was collected from a patient who underwent chemoradiotherapy. J is TRBJ1-2 and V is TRBV11-2; TRBD1 is a possible D gene (6 bases). CDR3 in DNA: TGTGCCAGCAGCTTAGAGGGGGGCAGGGATCATGGCTACACCTTC. Translating it yields CASSLEGGRDHGYTF.